The present entry profiles one TCR beta chain with its context. What it binds is unknown. Germline CDR1 SEHNR, CDR2 FQNEAQ (reference sequence). The CDR3 is 16 residues long. V was pared by 5 bases and J by 8 bases, with 14 bases of the junction left unmatched. The sample belongs to a study of graft-versus-host responses after intestinal transplantation. The data were produced by immunoSEQ multiplex PCR, yet TCRdb's version contains in-frame clones alone and is incomplete. The profile shows tens of thousands of clones, 80% to 95% of them singletons. Overall study findings and caveats: Within the allografts of patients who had graft-donor T cell macrochimerism, graft-versus-host to host-versus-graft clonal ratios were high.

The rearrangement joins TRBV7-9 to TRBJ1-4; the match to TRBD1 covers 7 bases. This specimen consisted of unstimulated CD4+ T cells sorted from spleen or lymph node cells, obtained before transplant. This receptor was obtained from a human donor who was the organ donor for an intestinal transplant. CDR3 bases: TGTGCCAGCAGCATAACCCCAGGGGGAAGAAGGGAAAAACTGTTTTTT. It encodes CASSITPGGRREKLFF.